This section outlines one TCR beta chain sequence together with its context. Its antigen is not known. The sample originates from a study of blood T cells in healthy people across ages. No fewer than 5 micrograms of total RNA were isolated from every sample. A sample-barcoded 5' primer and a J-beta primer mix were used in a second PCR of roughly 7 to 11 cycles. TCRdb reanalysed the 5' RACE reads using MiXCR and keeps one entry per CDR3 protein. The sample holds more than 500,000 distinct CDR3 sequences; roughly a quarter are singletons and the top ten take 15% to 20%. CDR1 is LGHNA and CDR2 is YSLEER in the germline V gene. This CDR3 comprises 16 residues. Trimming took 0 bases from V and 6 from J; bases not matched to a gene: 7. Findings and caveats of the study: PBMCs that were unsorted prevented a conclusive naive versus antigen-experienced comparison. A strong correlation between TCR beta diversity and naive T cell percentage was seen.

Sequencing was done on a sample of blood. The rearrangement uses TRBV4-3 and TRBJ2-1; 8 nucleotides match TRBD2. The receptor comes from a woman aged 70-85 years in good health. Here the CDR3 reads CASSQDWAGGANEQFF. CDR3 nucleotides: TGCGCCAGCAGCCAAGATTGGGCGGGGGGCGCCAATGAGCAGTTCTTC.